The rows below give T cell receptor beta chains drawn from one sample of a study of blood T cells in healthy people across ages. Via MiXCR, TCRdb re-called the 5' RACE reads, giving one row per CDR3 protein. The table has approximately 1,100,000 distinct CDR3 sequences, 40% to 55% seen once. Source material: blood. All receptors derive from a woman aged 60-75 years in good health. The CDR3 runs from the conserved cysteine through the conserved F or W.

J	V	CDR3
TRBJ2-5	TRBV5-6	CASSSLGTAYQETPYF
TRBJ2-6	TRBV5-1	CASSSYRAGANVLTF
-	TRBV29-1	CSVDGDNGEQYF
TRBJ2-3	TRBV5-1	CASSLGTTRFTDTQYF
TRBJ2-7	TRBV9	CASSPTGRSGTQSYEQYF
TRBJ2-1	TRBV7-2	CASSQLAREQFF
TRBJ2-7	TRBV11-2	CASSLVSTKHYEQYF
TRBJ2-2	TRBV20-1	CSARTVNTGELFF
-	TRBV27	CASSVFFGETQYF
TRBJ2-1	TRBV29-1	CSVESSGESSNEQFF
TRBJ2-5	TRBV15	CATSRDQRQGETQYF
TRBJ2-7	TRBV29-1	CSVVGSSYEQYF
TRBJ2-7	TRBV5-1	CASSLNPGHTYEQYF
TRBJ1-5	TRBV2	CAIKSWTGGFSDQPQHF
TRBJ2-1	TRBV7-9	CASSFSEGENEQFF
TRBJ2-7	TRBV6-5	CASRAGTASSYEQYF
TRBJ2-1	TRBV27	CASSPTSAHEQFF
TRBJ2-1	TRBV15	CATSRGLAGGLSYNEQFF
TRBJ1-6	TRBV7-2	CASSSLGGGNSPLHF
-	TRBV5-1	CASSALEGFEQYF
TRBJ2-1	TRBV20-1	CSASVRGGVNEQFF
TRBJ2-1	TRBV10-3	CAIQGGGNEQFF
-	TRBV4-1	CASSLRRDRVNEQYF
TRBJ2-1	TRBV12-3/TRBV12-4	CASRSERNEQFF
TRBJ2-1	TRBV3-1	CASSQPGFRNEQFF
TRBJ2-1	TRBV5-1	CASSGDSHNEQFF
TRBJ2-5	TRBV12-3/TRBV12-4	CASNVNGLAGVVETQYF
TRBJ2-5	TRBV21-1	CASSTRQGGWELAGYQETQYF
TRBJ2-3	TRBV20-1	CSAMGGQGSTDTQYF
TRBJ2-7	TRBV27	CASRDSLLYEQYF
TRBJ2-3	TRBV12-3/TRBV12-4	CASSRAPSTDTQYF